Sequencing of this T cell receptor (beta chain) was carried out in a study of identical twins. Study-wide results and limits: Twins' surplus sharing was weaker for beta out-of-frame sequences.

This CDR3 has 15 amino acids. V lost 0 bases to trimming and J lost 5 bases, with 16 bases between them. CDR1 DFQATT and CDR2 SNEGSKA come from the germline V gene (reference sequence). MiXCR, run by TCRdb on the 5' RACE reads, gives a single entry per CDR3 protein. Of some 210,000 distinct CDR3 sequences in the sample, approximately 15% are singletons; the top ten hold 35% to 45%. This clonotype was detected only a few times. Its target is not known. These records were also assigned to another study, of T cells expressing NK-cell markers. From that report: Among CD8+ T cells from about 6 donors, dominant NKG2C+ clonotypes accounted for roughly 1.0-7.0%. Four of the donors also had these clonotypes leading their CD3+CD56-NKG2C+ fraction.

The sample comprised CD8+ T cells sorted from blood. This sequence was found in a woman between 18 and 29 years old in good health. The chain uses TRBV20-1 and TRBJ2-5; perhaps D is TRBD1 or TRBD2 (5 bases each). The CDR3: CSAREGGWGMETQYF. The CDR3 DNA reads TGCAGTGCTAGAGAGGGTGGTTGGGGGATGGAGACCCAGTACTTC.